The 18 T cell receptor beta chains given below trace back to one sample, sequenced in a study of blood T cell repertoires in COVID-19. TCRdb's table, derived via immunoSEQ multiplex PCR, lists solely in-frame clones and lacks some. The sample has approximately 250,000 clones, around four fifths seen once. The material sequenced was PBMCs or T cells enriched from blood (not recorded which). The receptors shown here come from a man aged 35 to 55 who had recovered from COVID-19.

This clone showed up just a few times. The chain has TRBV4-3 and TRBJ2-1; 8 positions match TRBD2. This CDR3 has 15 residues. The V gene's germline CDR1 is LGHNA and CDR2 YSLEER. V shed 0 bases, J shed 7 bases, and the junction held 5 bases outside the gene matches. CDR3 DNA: TGCGCCAGCAGCCAAGAACGGGGGGGCATGAATGAGCAGTTCTTC. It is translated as CASSQERGGMNEQFF.

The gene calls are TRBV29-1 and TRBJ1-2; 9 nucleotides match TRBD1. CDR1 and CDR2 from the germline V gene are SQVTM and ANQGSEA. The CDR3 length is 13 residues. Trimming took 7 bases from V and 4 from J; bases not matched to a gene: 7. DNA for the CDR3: TGCAGCGGGGGACAGGGCTCTGGCTATGGCTACACCTTC. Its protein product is CSGGQGSGYGYTF. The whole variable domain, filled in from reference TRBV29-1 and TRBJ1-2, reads SAVISQKPSRDICQRGTSLTIQCQVDSQVTMMFWYRQQPGQSLTLIATANQGSEATYESGFVIDKFPISRPNLTFSTLTVSNMSPEDSSIYLCSGGQGSGYGYTFGSGTRLTVV.

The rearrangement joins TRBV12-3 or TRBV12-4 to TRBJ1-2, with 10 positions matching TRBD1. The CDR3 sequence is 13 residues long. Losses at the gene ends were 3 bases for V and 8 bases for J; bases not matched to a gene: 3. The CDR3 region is CASSLTGGRGYTF. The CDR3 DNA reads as TGTGCCAGCAGTTTGACAGGGGGCCGGGGCTACACCTTC.

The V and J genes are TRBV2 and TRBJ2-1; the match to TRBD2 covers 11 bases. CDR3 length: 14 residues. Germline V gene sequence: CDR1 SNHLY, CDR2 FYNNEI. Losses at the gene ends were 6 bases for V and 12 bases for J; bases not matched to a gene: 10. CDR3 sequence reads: CASSGVSGGVRQFF. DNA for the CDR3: TGTGCCAGCAGCGGAGTTAGCGGGGGGGTTCGGCAGTTCTTC.

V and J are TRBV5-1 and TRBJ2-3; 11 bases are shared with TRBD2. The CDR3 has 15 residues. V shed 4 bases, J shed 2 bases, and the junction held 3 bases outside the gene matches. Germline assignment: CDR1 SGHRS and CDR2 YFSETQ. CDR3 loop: CASSLAGGITDTQYF. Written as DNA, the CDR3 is TGCGCCAGCAGCCTAGCGGGGGGAATCACAGATACGCAGTATTTT.

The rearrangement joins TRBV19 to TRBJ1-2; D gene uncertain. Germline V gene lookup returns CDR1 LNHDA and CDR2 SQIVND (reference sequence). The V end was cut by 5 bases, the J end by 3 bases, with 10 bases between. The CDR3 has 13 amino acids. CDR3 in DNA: TGTGCCAGTAGTTTAGGCGGGGACTATGGCTACACCTTC. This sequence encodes CASSLGGDYGYTF.

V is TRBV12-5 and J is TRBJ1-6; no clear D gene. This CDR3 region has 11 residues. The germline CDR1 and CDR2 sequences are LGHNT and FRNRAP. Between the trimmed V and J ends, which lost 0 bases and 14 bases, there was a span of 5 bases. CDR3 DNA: TGTGCTAGTGGTTTGGTTGTCACCCTCCACTTT. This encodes CASGLVVTLHF.

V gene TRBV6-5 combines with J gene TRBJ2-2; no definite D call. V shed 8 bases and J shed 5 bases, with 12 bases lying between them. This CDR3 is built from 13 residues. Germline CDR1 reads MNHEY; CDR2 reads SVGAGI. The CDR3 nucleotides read TGTGCCAGCGAGCTCTCCCCGACCGGGGAGCTGTTTTTT. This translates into CASELSPTGELFF.

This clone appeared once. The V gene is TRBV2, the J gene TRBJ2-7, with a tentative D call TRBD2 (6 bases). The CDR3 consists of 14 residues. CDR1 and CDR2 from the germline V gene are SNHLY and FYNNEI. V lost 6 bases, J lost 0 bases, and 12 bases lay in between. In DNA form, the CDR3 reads TGTGCCAGCAGGACGGGGGTTAGCTCCTACGAGCAGTACTTC. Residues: CASRTGVSSYEQYF.

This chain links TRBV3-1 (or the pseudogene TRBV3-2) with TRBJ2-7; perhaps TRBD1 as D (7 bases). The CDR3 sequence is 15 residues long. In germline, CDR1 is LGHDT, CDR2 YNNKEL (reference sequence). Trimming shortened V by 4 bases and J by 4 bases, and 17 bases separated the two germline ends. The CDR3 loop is CASSPERRGHYEQYF. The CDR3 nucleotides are TGTGCCAGCAGCCCGGAGCGGAGGGGGCATTACGAGCAGTACTTC.

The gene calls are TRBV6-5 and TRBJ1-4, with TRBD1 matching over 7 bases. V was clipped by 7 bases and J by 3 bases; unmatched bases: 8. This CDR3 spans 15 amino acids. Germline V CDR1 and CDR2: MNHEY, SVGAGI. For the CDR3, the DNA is TGTGCCAGCACCCCTCCGGGACAGCCTAATGAAAAACTGTTTTTT. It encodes CASTPPGQPNEKLFF.

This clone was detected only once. The CDR3 spells CASTSQTGGAKMNTEAFF. The CDR3 DNA is TGTGCCAGCACCTCCCAGACAGGGGGAGCTAAGATGAACACTGAAGCTTTCTTT. V gene TRBV5-5 combines with J gene TRBJ1-1, with 9 bases lining up with TRBD1. The CDR3 loop spans 18 amino acids. The junction had 15 bases not matched to a gene; V was cut back by 6 bases and J by 0 bases. Germline V CDR1 and CDR2: SGHKS, YYEKEE (reference sequence).

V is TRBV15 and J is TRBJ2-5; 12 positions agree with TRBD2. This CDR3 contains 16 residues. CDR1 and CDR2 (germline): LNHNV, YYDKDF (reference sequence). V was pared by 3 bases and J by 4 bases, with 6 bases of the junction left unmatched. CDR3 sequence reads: CATSSPASGRVETQYF. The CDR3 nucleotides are TGTGCCACCAGCAGCCCCGCTAGCGGGAGGGTAGAGACCCAGTACTTC.

The CDR3 is CASSQVTGGGYGYTF. The CDR3 DNA reads TGCGCCAGCAGCCAAGTAACAGGGGGAGGATATGGCTACACCTTC. This sequence joins TRBV4-1 and TRBJ1-2; 8 nucleotides agree with TRBD1. The germline V gene encodes CDR1 MGHRA and CDR2 YSYEKL. The CDR3 loop spans 15 amino acids. V was clipped by 1 base and J by 5 bases; unmatched bases: 6.

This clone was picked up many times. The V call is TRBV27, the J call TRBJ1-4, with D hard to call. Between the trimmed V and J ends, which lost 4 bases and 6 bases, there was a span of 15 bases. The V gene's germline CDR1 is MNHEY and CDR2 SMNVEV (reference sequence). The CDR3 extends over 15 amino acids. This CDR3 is CASSSNNRLDEKLFF. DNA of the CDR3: TGTGCCAGCAGTTCCAATAACCGGTTGGATGAAAAACTGTTTTTT.

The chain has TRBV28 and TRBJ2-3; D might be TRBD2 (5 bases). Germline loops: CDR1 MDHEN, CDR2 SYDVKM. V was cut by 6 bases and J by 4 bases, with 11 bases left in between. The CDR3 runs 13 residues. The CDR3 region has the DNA TGTGCCAGCAGATCACTAGGCCCAGATACGCAGTATTTT. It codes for CASRSLGPDTQYF. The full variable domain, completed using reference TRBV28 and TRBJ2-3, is DVKVTQSSRYLVKRTGEKVFLECVQDMDHENMFWYRQDPGLGLRLIYFSYDVKMKEKGDIPEGYSVSREKKERFSLILESASTNQTSMYLCASRSLGPDTQYFGPGTRLTVL.

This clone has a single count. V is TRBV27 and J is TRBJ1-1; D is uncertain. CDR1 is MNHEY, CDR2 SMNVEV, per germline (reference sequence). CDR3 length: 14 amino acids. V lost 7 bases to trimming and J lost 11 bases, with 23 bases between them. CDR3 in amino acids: CASKSVGDSGVAFF. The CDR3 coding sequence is TGTGCCAGCAAGAGCGTTGGAGATTCCGGTGTGGCTTTCTTT.

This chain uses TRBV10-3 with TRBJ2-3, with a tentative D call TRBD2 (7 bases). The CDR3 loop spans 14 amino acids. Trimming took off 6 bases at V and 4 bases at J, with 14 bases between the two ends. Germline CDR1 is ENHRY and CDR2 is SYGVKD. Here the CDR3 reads CAISNRGGPDTQYF. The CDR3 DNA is TGTGCCATCAGCAATAGGGGGGGCCCAGATACGCAGTATTTT.